These T cell receptor beta chains were read from a single sample in a study of T-cell memory formation after mild COVID-19. Via MiXCR, TCRdb re-called the 5' RACE reads, giving one row per CDR3 protein. The sample carries 450,000 to 650,000 distinct CDR3 sequences, about a fifth recorded once. Sequences were obtained from PBMCs or a T cell subset sorted from them (not recorded which). Every receptor here comes from an adult woman who had mild COVID-19 (a few samples of this study predate the infection). Cell type and time point are not known. Both conserved end residues are part of each CDR3. A D gene is named only where the DNA matches it firmly. Clone size, where shown, is once, few, many, or a class for clones that have expanded.

D: TRBD1; J: TRBJ2-5; V: TRBV15; size: .; CDR3: CATSRDRTGAPTGNF; DNA: TGTGCCACCAGCAGAGATCGAACAGGGGCTCCTACCGGGAACTTC
D: .; J: TRBJ2-5; V: TRBV7-2; size: .; CDR3: CASRLSGPMTTETQYF; DNA: TGTGCCAGCAGATTAAGCGGACCGATGACTACGGAGACCCAGTACTTC
D: .; J: TRBJ2-1; V: TRBV11-1; size: few; CDR3: CASSLTLPRSSYNEQFF; DNA: TGTGCCAGCAGCCTTACGCTTCCCCGGAGCTCCTACAATGAGCAGTTCTTC
D: .; J: TRBJ2-5; V: TRBV20-1; size: .; CDR3: CSAGRGPPPETQYF; DNA: TGCAGTGCCGGACGGGGACCACCACCAGAGACCCAGTACTTC
D: .; J: TRBJ2-1; V: TRBV24-1; size: .; CDR3: CATSDSDDWGYNEQFF; DNA: TGTGCCACCAGTGATTCGGACGATTGGGGATACAATGAGCAGTTCTTC
D: .; J: TRBJ2-7; V: TRBV6-5; size: few; CDR3: CASSYRTLDYEQYF; DNA: TGTGCCAGCAGTTACAGGACACTCGACTACGAGCAGTACTTC
D: TRBD1; J: TRBJ1-1; V: TRBV6-5; size: few; CDR3: CASSYGTGVRKAFF; DNA: TGTGCCAGCAGTTACGGGACAGGGGTTAGGAAAGCTTTCTTT
D: TRBD1; J: TRBJ2-2; V: TRBV20-1; size: .; CDR3: CSASTGGGGTGELFF; DNA: TGCAGTGCTTCGACAGGGGGAGGGGGGACCGGGGAGCTGTTTTTT
D: TRBD2; J: TRBJ2-7; V: TRBV7-9; size: .; CDR3: CASSSRGTSGSYERYF; DNA: TGTGCCAGCAGCTCACGCGGGACTAGCGGCTCCTACGAGCGGTACTTC
D: .; J: TRBJ1-2; V: TRBV24-1; size: .; CDR3: CGTILGTKKRYTF; DNA: TGTGGCACCATCCTCGGGACGAAGAAGAGATACACCTTC
D: .; J: TRBJ1-2; V: TRBV6-2/TRBV6-3; size: few; CDR3: CASGRGAYGYTF; DNA: TGTGCCAGCGGACGAGGGGCCTATGGCTACACCTTC
D: TRBD1; J: TRBJ2-3; V: TRBV20-1; size: .; CDR3: CSASIRQGARTDTQYF; DNA: TGCAGTGCTAGTATCCGACAGGGGGCGCGCACAGATACGCAGTATTTT
D: TRBD2; J: TRBJ2-7; V: TRBV6-2/TRBV6-3; size: many; CDR3: CASGRSSYEQYF; DNA: TGTGCTAGCGGGAGAAGCTCCTACGAGCAGTACTTC
D: .; J: TRBJ1-4; V: TRBV7-2; size: few; CDR3: CASGPATNEKLFF; DNA: TGTGCCAGCGGTCCCGCAACTAATGAAAAACTGTTTTTT
D: .; J: TRBJ1-5; V: TRBV7-2; size: few; CDR3: CASSLYPQPQHF; DNA: TGTGCCAGCAGCTTATACCCTCAGCCCCAGCATTTT
D: .; J: TRBJ2-5; V: TRBV10-3; size: few; CDR3: CAISAGGTIETQYF; DNA: TGTGCCATCAGTGCCGGGGGTACTATAGAGACCCAGTACTTC
D: .; J: TRBJ1-2; V: TRBV29-1; size: .; CDR3: CSVEVDYGYTF; DNA: TGCAGCGTTGAAGTCGACTATGGCTACACCTTC
D: TRBD1; J: TRBJ2-1; V: TRBV3-1; size: few; CDR3: CASSTGQEQFF; DNA: TGTGCCAGCAGCACGGGACAGGAGCAGTTCTTC
D: .; J: TRBJ1-3; V: TRBV19; size: .; CDR3: CAKRTVKEGNTIYF; DNA: TGTGCCAAGAGGACAGTTAAAGAGGGAAACACCATATATTTT
D: .; J: TRBJ2-2; V: TRBV20-1; size: few; CDR3: CSARDDRGLYTGELFF; DNA: TGCAGTGCTAGAGATGATCGGGGACTGTACACCGGGGAGCTGTTTTTT
D: .; J: TRBJ1-2; V: TRBV15; size: few; CDR3: CATSIQTGSNYGYTF; DNA: TGTGCCACCAGCATCCAGACAGGCTCTAACTATGGCTACACCTTC
D: .; J: TRBJ2-5; V: TRBV7-6; size: .; CDR3: CASSLGPLGRGQSQETQYF; DNA: TGTGCCAGCAGCTTAGGCCCCCTAGGGCGGGGCCAATCCCAAGAGACCCAGTACTTC
D: .; J: TRBJ2-1; V: TRBV7-9; size: many; CDR3: CASSLGGNGKNEQFF; DNA: TGTGCCAGCAGCTTAGGAGGGAACGGAAAAAATGAGCAGTTCTTC
D: .; J: TRBJ2-1; V: TRBV6-1; size: .; CDR3: CASSEPERFSYNEQFF; DNA: TGTGCCAGCAGTGAACCTGAGCGGTTCTCCTACAATGAGCAGTTCTTC
D: TRBD2; J: TRBJ2-1; V: TRBV4-1; size: few; CDR3: CASSQFSGGDYNEQFF; DNA: TGCGCCAGCAGCCAATTTAGCGGGGGTGACTACAATGAGCAGTTCTTC
D: .; J: TRBJ1-4; V: TRBV6-5; size: .; CDR3: CASSYWAGKELFF; DNA: TGTGCCAGCAGTTACTGGGCAGGGAAGGAACTGTTTTTT
D: TRBD1; J: TRBJ1-1; V: TRBV5-1; size: .; CDR3: CASSWGTGRLTEAFF; DNA: TGCGCCAGCAGCTGGGGGACAGGGAGACTCACTGAAGCTTTCTTT
D: TRBD1; J: TRBJ2-7; V: TRBV7-9; size: few; CDR3: CASMPGQGSSSYEQYF; DNA: TGTGCCAGCATGCCGGGACAGGGGTCCAGCTCCTACGAGCAGTACTTC
D: TRBD1; J: TRBJ1-5; V: TRBV6-2/TRBV6-3; size: .; CDR3: CASSLRQGRNQPQHF; DNA: TGTGCCAGCAGCCTTCGACAGGGGCGCAATCAGCCCCAGCATTTT
D: .; J: TRBJ1-2; V: TRBV5-1; size: .; CDR3: CASSLGGDALGYTF; DNA: TGCGCCAGCAGCTTGGGGGGGGATGCCCTGGGCTACACCTTC
D: .; J: TRBJ2-2; V: TRBV6-5; size: .; CDR3: CASSYTSPSGELFF; DNA: TGTGCCAGCAGTTACACGTCCCCAAGCGGGGAGCTGTTTTTT
D: .; J: TRBJ2-7; V: TRBV6-6; size: .; CDR3: CASSFTFGGSADEQYF; DNA: TGTGCCAGCAGCTTTACGTTTGGGGGGTCTGCTGACGAGCAGTACTTC
D: TRBD2; J: TRBJ2-3; V: TRBV10-3; size: few; CDR3: CAISESTGLAGGQADTQYF; DNA: TGTGCCATCAGTGAGTCTACGGGACTAGCGGGGGGGCAGGCAGATACGCAGTATTTT
D: .; J: TRBJ1-1; V: TRBV7-9; size: .; CDR3: CASITGLDTEAFF; DNA: TGTGCCAGCATTACTGGGTTGGACACTGAAGCTTTCTTT
D: .; J: TRBJ1-5; V: TRBV12-3/TRBV12-4; size: .; CDR3: CASSWAPPAQHF; DNA: TGTGCCAGCAGTTGGGCGCCCCCGGCCCAGCATTTT
D: TRBD2; J: TRBJ2-7; V: TRBV11-2; size: .; CDR3: CASSLEGLAGGYYEQYF; DNA: TGTGCCAGCAGCTTAGAAGGGCTAGCGGGGGGATATTACGAGCAGTACTTC
D: .; J: TRBJ2-5; V: TRBV4-1; size: few; CDR3: CASSQDYGGGGAAQYF; DNA: TGCGCCAGCAGCCAAGATTACGGCGGGGGCGGGGCGGCCCAGTACTTC
D: TRBD2; J: TRBJ2-1; V: TRBV10-3; size: .; CDR3: CAISGTSGDRGEQFF; DNA: TGTGCCATCAGCGGGACTAGCGGAGACCGAGGGGAGCAGTTCTTC
D: .; J: TRBJ2-7; V: TRBV5-1; size: few; CDR3: CASRALEGSYEQYF; DNA: TGCGCCAGCAGGGCCCTAGAGGGCTCCTACGAGCAGTACTTC
D: TRBD1; J: TRBJ1-1; V: TRBV5-1; size: few; CDR3: CASSLWKGATNTEAFF; DNA: TGCGCCAGCAGCTTGTGGAAGGGGGCTACGAACACTGAAGCTTTCTTT
D: .; J: TRBJ2-7; V: TRBV25-1; size: .; CDR3: CASSDPDGRGDEQYF; DNA: TGTGCCAGCAGTGACCCGGACGGCCGAGGGGACGAGCAGTACTTC
D: TRBD1; J: TRBJ2-1; V: TRBV24-1; size: .; CDR3: CATSDFGTGYNEQFF; DNA: TGTGCCACCAGTGATTTCGGGACAGGGTACAATGAGCAGTTCTTC
D: .; J: TRBJ1-1; V: TRBV5-1; size: few; CDR3: CASSLGAGTLNTEAFF; DNA: TGCGCCAGCAGCTTGGGGGCAGGGACCCTGAACACTGAAGCTTTCTTT
D: .; J: TRBJ2-2; V: TRBV6-2/TRBV6-3; size: .; CDR3: CASSYGAHYTGELFF; DNA: TGTGCCAGCAGTTACGGAGCGCATTACACCGGGGAGCTGTTTTTT
D: .; J: TRBJ1-3; V: TRBV5-6; size: .; CDR3: CASSPLDRTASSGNTIYF; DNA: TGTGCCAGCAGCCCTCTCGATCGGACAGCGAGCTCTGGAAACACCATATATTTT
D: .; J: TRBJ2-7; V: TRBV7-9; size: .; CDR3: CASSEGSYLYEQYF; DNA: TGTGCCAGCAGCGAGGGGTCCTACCTTTACGAGCAGTACTTC